These 10 T cell receptor beta chains were all obtained from the same sample, sequenced in a study of T cell changes during pregnancy in multiple sclerosis. Generated by immunoSEQ multiplex PCR, the TCRdb table keeps only in-frame clones and is missing some. This table holds tens of thousands of clones, about nine tenths found once. Sequences were derived from peripheral blood, sampled in the third trimester of pregnancy. The receptors shown here come from a female donor in good health, enrolled as a control in a pregnancy study.

The V gene is TRBV30, the J gene TRBJ2-1; the D gene is possibly TRBD1 (6 bases). The ends were cut back, 1 base at V and 10 bases at J, with 14 bases in the middle. The CDR3 length is 13 residues. The V gene's germline CDR1 is GTSNPN and CDR2 SVGIG (reference sequence). The CDR3: CAWSGADSGEQFF. DNA of the CDR3: TGTGCCTGGAGTGGCGCGGACAGTGGAGAGCAGTTCTTC.

The CDR3 nucleotides are TGTGCCAGCCGAGGACTAGCGGTAGGAAGTGGCACAGATACGCAGTATTTT. Amino acids: CASRGLAVGSGTDTQYF. The rearrangement links TRBV5-6 to TRBJ2-3, with TRBD2 identical over 10 bases. The CDR3 consists of 17 residues. Germline V CDR1 and CDR2: SGHDT, YYEEEE. J lost 1 base, V lost 7 bases, and 12 bases had no gene match.

This chain uses TRBV28 with TRBJ2-3; maybe TRBD1 (6 bases). CDR3 size: 15 residues. V gave up 1 base and J gave up 2 bases, with 10 bases separating them. Germline CDR1 is MDHEN and CDR2 is SYDVKM. CDR3 in DNA: TGTGCCAGCAGTTTATACAGGGCCTTCACAGATACGCAGTATTTT. This sequence encodes CASSLYRAFTDTQYF.

The chain is built from TRBV29-1 and TRBJ2-3; the match to TRBD2 covers 8 bases. V gave up 7 bases and J gave up 2 bases; unmatched junction bases: 8. The CDR3 totals 14 residues. Germline V gene sequence: CDR1 SQVTM, CDR2 ANQGSEA. The DNA of the CDR3 is TGCAGCGCTTCCACTAGCGGCCTCACAGATACGCAGTATTTT. Protein: CSASTSGLTDTQYF.

This rearrangement joins TRBV5-1 to TRBJ1-1; possible D gene TRBD1, 6 bases. Trimming removed 4 bases from V and 7 bases from J, with 14 bases in between. Germline V gene sequence: CDR1 SGHRS, CDR2 YFSETQ. The CDR3 is 13 residues long. The CDR3 loop reads CASSPDRTDEAFF. DNA of the CDR3: TGCGCCAGCAGCCCGGACCGGACAGATGAAGCTTTCTTT.

The V gene is TRBV18, the J gene TRBJ1-1, with 7 bases fitting TRBD1. The CDR3 runs to 16 residues. Germline loops: CDR1 KGHSH, CDR2 LQKENI. The V segment lost 1 base and the J segment 0 bases; nucleotides outside the gene matches: 5. CDR3 in DNA: TGTGCCAGCTCACCACGACAGGGAAATATGAACACTGAAGCTTTCTTT. Translating it yields CASSPRQGNMNTEAFF.

This rearrangement joins TRBV10-3 to TRBJ1-6; D ambiguous. The V end was cut by 3 bases, the J end by 8 bases, with 8 bases between. The germline V gene has CDR1 ENHRY and CDR2 SYGVKD. The CDR3 is 13 amino acids. The DNA for the CDR3 is TGTGCCATCAGTGAAGCGCCCGATTCACCCCTCCACTTT. It is translated as CAISEAPDSPLHF.

In DNA, the CDR3 is TGTGCCAGCAGCTTGGGACTAGCGGGGAACACCGGGGAGCTGTTTTTT. This codes for CASSLGLAGNTGELFF. The chain employs TRBV7-8 and TRBJ2-2; 12 positions agree with TRBD2. The J segment lost 1 base and the V segment lost 3 bases, leaving 0 bases of the junction unmatched. The CDR3 is 16 amino acids. Germline V gene sequence: CDR1 SGHVS, CDR2 FQNEAQ. Variable domain in full (rest from reference TRBV7-8 and TRBJ2-2): GAGVSQSPRYKVAKRGQDVALRCDPISGHVSLFWYQQALGQGPEFLTYFQNEAQLDKSGLPSDRFFAERPEGSVSTLKIQRTQQEDSAVYLCASSLGLAGNTGELFFGEGSRLTVL.

The chain has TRBV19 and TRBJ1-6, with TRBD1 matching over 9 bases. J lost 10 bases, V lost 4 bases, and 11 bases had no gene match. CDR3 length: 16 amino acids. Germline loops: CDR1 LNHDA, CDR2 SQIVND (reference sequence). The CDR3: CASSTPGQGRDSPLHF. The DNA of the CDR3 is TGTGCCAGTAGTACTCCGGGACAGGGAAGAGACTCACCCCTCCACTTT.

V gene TRBV7-6 combines with J gene TRBJ2-5; D gene ambiguous. There are 16 residues in the CDR3. V was trimmed by 4 bases and J by 2 bases, leaving 17 bases between them. Germline CDR1 and CDR2: SGHVS and FNYEAQ. This CDR3 is CASSSYPGDPQETQYF. The DNA for the CDR3 is TGTGCCAGCAGCTCATACCCCGGTGATCCACAAGAGACCCAGTACTTC.